This T cell receptor (beta chain) was identified in a study of T cells in Graves' hyperthyroidism and ophthalmopathy. This clonotype was recorded many times. In germline, CDR1 is SGHKS, CDR2 YYEKEE (reference sequence). The CDR3 is 15 residues long. After removal of 4 bases from V and 5 bases from J, the junction contained 8 bases not matched to a gene. RNA transcripts were the template for amplifying TCR beta CDR3 regions. The TCR CDR3 first-round RT-PCR relied on the HTBI primer set. TCRdb re-analysed the multiplex PCR reads in MiXCR, keeping a single row per CDR3 protein. The sample lists some 150,000 distinct CDR3 sequences, roughly a fifth occurring once.

The sequence was collected from a woman aged 45 to 65 with Graves' hyperthyroidism that later progressed to Graves' ophthalmopathy. The sample consisted of blood. The J gene is TRBJ2-7, the V gene TRBV5-5; 11 nucleotides line up with TRBD1. CDR3 coding DNA: TGTGCCAGCAGCAGAGGGGACAGGGGGTTCGACGAGCAGTACTTC. Translation: CASSRGDRGFDEQYF.